This TCR beta chain came from a study of blood T cell repertoires in COVID-19. The method was immunoSEQ multiplex PCR; TCRdb's version includes in-frame clones alone and lacks a portion of them. The sample has approximately 240,000 clones, approximately 86% seen once. The CDR3 runs 15 residues. CDR1 SNHLY and CDR2 FYNNEI come from the germline V gene. Trimming removed 4 bases from V and 8 bases from J; junction bases left unmatched: 7. The sequence came from a woman in her thirties who had recovered from COVID-19. The chain uses TRBV2 and TRBJ1-6; TRBD1 matches 8 bases. The sample taken for sequencing was peripheral blood. CDR3 amino acids: CASSARGLGDSPLHF. CDR3 coding DNA: TGTGCCAGCAGTGCCAGGGGGCTAGGGGATTCACCCCTCCACTTT. The complete variable domain, with remaining parts taken from reference TRBV2 and TRBJ1-6, reads EPEVTQTPSHQVTQMGQEVILRCVPISNHLYFYWYRQILGQKVEFLVSFYNNEISEKSEIFDDQFSVERPDGSNFTLKIRSTKLEDSAMYFCASSARGLGDSPLHFGNGTRLTVT.